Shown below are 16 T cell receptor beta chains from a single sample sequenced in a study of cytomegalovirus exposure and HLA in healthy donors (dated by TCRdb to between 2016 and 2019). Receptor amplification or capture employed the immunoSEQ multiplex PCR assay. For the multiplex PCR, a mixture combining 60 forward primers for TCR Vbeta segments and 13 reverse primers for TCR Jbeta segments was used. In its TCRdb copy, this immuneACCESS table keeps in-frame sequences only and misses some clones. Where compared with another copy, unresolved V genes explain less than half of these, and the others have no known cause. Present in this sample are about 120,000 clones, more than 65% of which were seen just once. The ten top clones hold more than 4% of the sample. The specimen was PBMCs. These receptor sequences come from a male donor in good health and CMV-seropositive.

The CDR3 DNA follows: TGTGCCAGCAGCTCGCATGTGAGGAGTGAAAAACTGTTTTTT. Its translation: CASSSHVRSEKLFF. The V gene is TRBV7-9, the J gene TRBJ1-4; D is ambiguous. CDR1 and CDR2 from the germline V gene are SEHNR and FQNEAQ (reference sequence). The CDR3 loop spans 14 amino acids. V lost 4 bases, J lost 7 bases, and 13 bases lay in between. Drawing the rest from reference TRBV7-9 and TRBJ1-4, the complete variable domain is DTGVSQNPRHKITKRGQNVTFRCDPISEHNRLYWYRQTLGQGPEFLTYFQNEAQLEKSRLLSDRFSAERPKGSFSTLEIQRTEQGDSAMYLCASSSHVRSEKLFFGSGTQLSVL.

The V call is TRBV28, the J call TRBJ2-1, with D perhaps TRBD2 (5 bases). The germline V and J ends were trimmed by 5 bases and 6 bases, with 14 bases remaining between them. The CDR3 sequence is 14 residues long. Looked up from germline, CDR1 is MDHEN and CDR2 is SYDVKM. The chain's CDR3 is CASSPPSSFNEQFF. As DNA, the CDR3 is TGTGCCAGCAGTCCTCCTAGCAGTTTCAATGAGCAGTTCTTC.

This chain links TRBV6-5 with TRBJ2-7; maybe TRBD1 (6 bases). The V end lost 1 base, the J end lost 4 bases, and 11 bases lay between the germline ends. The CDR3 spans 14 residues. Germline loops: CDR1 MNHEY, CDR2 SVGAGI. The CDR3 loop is CASSYLGRGYEQYF. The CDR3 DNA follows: TGTGCCAGCAGTTACTTAGGCAGGGGATACGAGCAGTACTTC.

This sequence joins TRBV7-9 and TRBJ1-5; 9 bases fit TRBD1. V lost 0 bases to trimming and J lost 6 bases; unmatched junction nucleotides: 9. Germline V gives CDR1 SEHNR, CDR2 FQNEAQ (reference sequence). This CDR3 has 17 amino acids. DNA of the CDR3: TGTGCCAGCAGCTTAGCACTTACAGGGGGCCTGGGTCAGCCCCAGCATTTT. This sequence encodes CASSLALTGGLGQPQHF.

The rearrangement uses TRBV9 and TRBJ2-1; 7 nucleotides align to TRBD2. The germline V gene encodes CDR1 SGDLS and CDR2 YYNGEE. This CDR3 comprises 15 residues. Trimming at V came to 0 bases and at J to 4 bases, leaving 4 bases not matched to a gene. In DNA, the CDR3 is TGTGCCAGCAGCGTAGACGCGGGGGTTTACAATGAGCAGTTCTTC. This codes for CASSVDAGVYNEQFF.

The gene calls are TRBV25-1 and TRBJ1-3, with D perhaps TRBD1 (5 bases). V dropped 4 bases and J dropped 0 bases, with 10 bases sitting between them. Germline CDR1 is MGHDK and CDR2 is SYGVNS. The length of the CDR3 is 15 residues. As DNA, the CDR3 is TGTGCCAGCAGTGTTGGGGCAGACTCTGGAAACACCATATATTTT. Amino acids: CASSVGADSGNTIYF.

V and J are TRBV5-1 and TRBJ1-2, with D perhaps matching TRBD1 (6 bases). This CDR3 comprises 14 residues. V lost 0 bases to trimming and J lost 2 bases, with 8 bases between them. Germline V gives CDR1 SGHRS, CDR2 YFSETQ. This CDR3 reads CASSLGQANYGYTF. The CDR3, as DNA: TGCGCCAGCAGCTTGGGACAGGCAAACTATGGCTACACCTTC.

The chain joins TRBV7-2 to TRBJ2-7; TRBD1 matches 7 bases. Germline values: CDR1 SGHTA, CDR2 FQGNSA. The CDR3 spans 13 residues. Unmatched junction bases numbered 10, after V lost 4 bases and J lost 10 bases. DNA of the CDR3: TGTGCCAGCAGCTCAAGGACAAGACAGGGACAGTACTTC. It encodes CASSSRTRQGQYF. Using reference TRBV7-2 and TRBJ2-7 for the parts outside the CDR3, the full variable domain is GAGVSQSPSNKVTEKGKDVELRCDPISGHTALYWYRQSLGQGLEFLIYFQGNSAPDKSGLPSDRFSAERTGGSVSTLTIQRTQQEDSAVYLCASSSRTRQGQYFGPGTRLTVT.

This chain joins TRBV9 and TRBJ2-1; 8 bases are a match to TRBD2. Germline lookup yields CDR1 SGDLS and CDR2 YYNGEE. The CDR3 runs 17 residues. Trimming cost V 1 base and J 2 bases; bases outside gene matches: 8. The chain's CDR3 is CASSVSVGGAAYNEQFF. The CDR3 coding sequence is TGTGCCAGCAGCGTAAGTGTCGGGGGGGCGGCCTACAATGAGCAGTTCTTC. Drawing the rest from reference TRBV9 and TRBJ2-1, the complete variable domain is DSGVTQTPKHLITATGQRVTLRCSPRSGDLSVYWYQQSLDQGLQFLIQYYNGEERAKGNILERFSAQQFPDLHSELNLSSLELGDSALYFCASSVSVGGAAYNEQFFGPGTRLTVL.

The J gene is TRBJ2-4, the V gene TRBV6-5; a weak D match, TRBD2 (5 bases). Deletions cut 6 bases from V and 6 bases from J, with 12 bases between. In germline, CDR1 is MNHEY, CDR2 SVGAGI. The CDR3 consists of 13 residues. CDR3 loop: CASSWGRGNIQYF. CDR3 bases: TGTGCCAGCAGCTGGGGTCGGGGAAACATTCAGTACTTC.

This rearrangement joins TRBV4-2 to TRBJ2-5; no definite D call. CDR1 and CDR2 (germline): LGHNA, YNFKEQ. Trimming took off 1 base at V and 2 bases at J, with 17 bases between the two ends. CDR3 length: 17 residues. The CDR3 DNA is TGTGCCAGCAGCCAAGGAGGAGCCATCGTCAAACAAGAGACCCAGTACTTC. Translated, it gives CASSQGGAIVKQETQYF.

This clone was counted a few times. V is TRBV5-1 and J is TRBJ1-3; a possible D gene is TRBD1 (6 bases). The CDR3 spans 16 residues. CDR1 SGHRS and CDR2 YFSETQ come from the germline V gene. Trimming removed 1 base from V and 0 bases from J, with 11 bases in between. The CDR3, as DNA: TGCGCCAGCAGCTTGACAGGGACCCTCTCTGGAAACACCATATATTTT. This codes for CASSLTGTLSGNTIYF.

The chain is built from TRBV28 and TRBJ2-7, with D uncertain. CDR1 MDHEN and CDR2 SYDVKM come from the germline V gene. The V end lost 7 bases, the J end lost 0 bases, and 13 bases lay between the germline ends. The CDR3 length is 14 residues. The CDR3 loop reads CASTPGVYSYEQYF. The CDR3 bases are TGTGCCAGCACCCCAGGTGTATACTCCTACGAGCAGTACTTC. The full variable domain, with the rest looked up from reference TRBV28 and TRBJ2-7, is DVKVTQSSRYLVKRTGEKVFLECVQDMDHENMFWYRQDPGLGLRLIYFSYDVKMKEKGDIPEGYSVSREKKERFSLILESASTNQTSMYLCASTPGVYSYEQYFGPGTRLTVT.

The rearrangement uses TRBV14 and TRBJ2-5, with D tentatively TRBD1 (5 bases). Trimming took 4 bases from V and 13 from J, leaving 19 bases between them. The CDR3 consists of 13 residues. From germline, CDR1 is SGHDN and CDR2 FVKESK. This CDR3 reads CASSRQLDTDPYF. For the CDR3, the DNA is TGTGCCAGCAGCCGACAGCTAGACACAGACCCGTACTTC. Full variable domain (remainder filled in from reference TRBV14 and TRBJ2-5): EAGVTQFPSHSVIEKGQTVTLRCDPISGHDNLYWYRRVMGKEIKFLLHFVKESKQDESGMPNNRFLAERTGGTYSTLKVQPAELEDSGVYFCASSRQLDTDPYFGPGTRLLVL.

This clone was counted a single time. The CDR3 DNA reads TGTGCCAGCAGCTTACTAGCGGGGAGCACAGATACGCAGTATTTT. Amino acid sequence: CASSLLAGSTDTQYF. This rearrangement joins TRBV7-8 to TRBJ2-3, with 9 bases aligning to TRBD2. This CDR3 has 15 amino acids. Germline V gene data show CDR1 as SGHVS and CDR2 as FQNEAQ. The trim removed 2 bases at V and 0 bases at J, leaving 0 bases unmatched.

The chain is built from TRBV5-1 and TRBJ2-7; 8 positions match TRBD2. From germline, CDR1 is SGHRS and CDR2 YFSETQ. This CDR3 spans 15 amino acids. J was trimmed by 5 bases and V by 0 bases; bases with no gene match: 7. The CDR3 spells CASSLGGSGGNEQYF. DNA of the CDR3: TGCGCCAGCAGCTTGGGGGGGAGCGGGGGCAACGAGCAGTACTTC.